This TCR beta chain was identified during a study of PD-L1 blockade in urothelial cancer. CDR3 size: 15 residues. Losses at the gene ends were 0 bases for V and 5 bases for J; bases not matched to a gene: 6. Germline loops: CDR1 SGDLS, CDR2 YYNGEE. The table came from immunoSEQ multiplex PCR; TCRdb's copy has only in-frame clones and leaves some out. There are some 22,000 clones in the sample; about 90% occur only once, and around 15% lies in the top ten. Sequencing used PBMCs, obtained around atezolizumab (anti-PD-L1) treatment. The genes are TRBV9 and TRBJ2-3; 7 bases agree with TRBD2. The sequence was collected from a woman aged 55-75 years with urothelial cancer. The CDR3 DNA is TGTGCCAGCAGCGTAGTCCCTAGGGAGGGAGATACGCAGTATTTT. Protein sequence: CASSVVPREGDTQYF.